This T cell receptor beta chain was retrieved from a study of CD8+CD57+ T cells in acquired aplastic anemia. Turning to the study itself: Recorded DNA amounts for sorted CD4+ and CD8+ cells had an average of roughly 3.4 ug. Reads per healthy sample averaged roughly 9.9 million (CD4+) and 11.0 million (CD8+).

TCR beta VDJ combinations and CDR3 sequences were profiled from genomic DNA. From the reads, TCRdb called clonotypes with MiXCR, one entry per CDR3 protein. The sample lists about 130,000 distinct CDR3 sequences, around two fifths occurring once. Study findings and constraints: Patients and controls were found to share twenty-nine CD8+ CDR3 sequences. Patient and control CD8+ Simpson's diversity was not significantly different.

This clonotype was recorded many times. Antigen unknown. J was trimmed by 4 bases and V by 4 bases; bases with no gene match: 5. The CDR3 covers 15 residues. The germline V gene has CDR1 LNHNV and CDR2 YYDKDF (reference sequence). Sequencing was done on a sample of sorted CD4+, CD8+, or CD8+CD57+ T cells (not recorded which) from PBMCs. This chain links TRBV15 with TRBJ1-3, with 9 bases identical to TRBD1. The receptor was isolated from a human donor in good health, serving as a control. This chain's CDR3 is CATSIDGTGGNTIYF. In nucleotides, the CDR3 is TGTGCCACCAGCATCGACGGGACAGGGGGAAACACCATATATTTT. The whole variable domain, remainder taken from reference TRBV15 and TRBJ1-3, is DAMVIQNPRYQVTQFGKPVTLSCSQTLNHNVMYWYQQKSSQAPKLLFHYYDKDFNNEADTPDNFQSRRPNTSFCFLDIRSPGLGDTAMYLCATSIDGTGGNTIYFGEGSWLTVV.